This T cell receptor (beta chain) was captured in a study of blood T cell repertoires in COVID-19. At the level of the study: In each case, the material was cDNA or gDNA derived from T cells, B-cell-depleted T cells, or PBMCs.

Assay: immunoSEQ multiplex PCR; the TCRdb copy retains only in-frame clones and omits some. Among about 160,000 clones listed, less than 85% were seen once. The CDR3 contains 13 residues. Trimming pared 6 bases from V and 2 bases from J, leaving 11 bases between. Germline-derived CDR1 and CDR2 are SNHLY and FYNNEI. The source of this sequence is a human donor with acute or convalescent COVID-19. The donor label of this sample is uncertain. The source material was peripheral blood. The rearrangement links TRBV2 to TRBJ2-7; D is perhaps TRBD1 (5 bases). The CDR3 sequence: CASRGVFAYEQYF. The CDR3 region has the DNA TGTGCCAGCAGAGGGGTGTTCGCCTACGAGCAGTACTTC.